Following are 31 T cell receptor beta chains from one sample sequenced in a study of cytomegalovirus exposure and HLA in healthy donors. The PCR ran on 60 Vbeta and 13 Jbeta primers. The method was immunoSEQ multiplex PCR; TCRdb's version includes in-frame clones alone and lacks a portion of them. Among roughly 130,000 clones, around 65% were seen once, and the ten largest hold 6% to 8%. Specimen: PBMCs. The origin of the receptors is a woman aged 55-69 years in good health and CMV-seronegative.

This clone was seen a handful of times. The chain combines TRBV19 with TRBJ2-2, with a weak D call TRBD1 (5 bases). The germline gives CDR1 LNHDA, CDR2 SQIVND (reference sequence). The CDR3 runs 15 residues. Between the trimmed V and J ends, which lost 6 bases and 2 bases, there was a span of 13 bases. The CDR3 reads CASRGWGSNTGELFF. CDR3 sequence (DNA): TGTGCCAGTAGGGGATGGGGCAGTAACACCGGGGAGCTGTTTTTT.

The chain joins TRBV28 to TRBJ1-6, with D tentatively TRBD1 (5 bases). The CDR3 length is 13 residues. V lost 6 bases and J lost 13, with 16 bases in between. Germline CDR1 reads MDHEN; CDR2 reads SYDVKM. The CDR3 protein is CASSSGFGVPLHF. In DNA form, the CDR3 reads TGTGCCAGCAGCTCAGGGTTTGGGGTGCCCCTCCACTTT.

The chain carries TRBV7-2 and TRBJ2-7; TRBD2 aligns across 9 bases. V shed 5 bases and J 3 bases; nucleotides not matched to a gene: 14. CDR3 size: 17 residues. Germline-derived CDR1 and CDR2 are SGHTA and FQGNSA. The chain's CDR3 is CASSMERPGTSIYEQYF. CDR3 bases: TGTGCCAGCAGCATGGAGCGGCCCGGGACTAGCATCTACGAGCAGTACTTC.

The genes are TRBV9 and TRBJ2-1; 12 bases are a match to TRBD2. The CDR3 runs 16 residues. Germline V gene sequence: CDR1 SGDLS, CDR2 YYNGEE. The V and J ends lost 6 bases and 4 bases, in that order; junction bases with no gene match: 8. The DNA for the CDR3 is TGTGCCAGCACCTTTGCGACTAGCGGGAGTTACAATGAGCAGTTCTTC. Translated: CASTFATSGSYNEQFF. Filled out from reference TRBV9 and TRBJ2-1, the complete variable domain reads DSGVTQTPKHLITATGQRVTLRCSPRSGDLSVYWYQQSLDQGLQFLIQYYNGEERAKGNILERFSAQQFPDLHSELNLSSLELGDSALYFCASTFATSGSYNEQFFGPGTRLTVL.

V usage is TRBV6-1 and J usage is TRBJ1-5; D remains ambiguous. The CDR3 spans 14 residues. Germline CDR1 is MNHNS and CDR2 is SASEGT. Deletions cut 4 bases from V and 6 bases from J, with 13 bases between. The CDR3 here is CASSAKREGQPQHF. The CDR3 coding sequence is TGTGCCAGCAGTGCGAAGAGGGAGGGTCAGCCCCAGCATTTT.

This clone was seen just once. The chain combines TRBV19 with TRBJ2-2; 9 bases agree with TRBD1. The junction had 2 bases not matched to a gene; V was cut back by 3 bases and J by 6 bases. The germline V gene has CDR1 LNHDA and CDR2 SQIVND (reference sequence). This CDR3 comprises 14 residues. The CDR3 nucleotides read TGTGCCAGTAGTATCGGGGACAGGGCCGGGGAGCTGTTTTTT. Translated, it gives CASSIGDRAGELFF.

This clone was recorded a few times. The chain links TRBV2 to TRBJ2-2; 7 bases are shared with TRBD1. Germline V gene sequence: CDR1 SNHLY, CDR2 FYNNEI. This CDR3 region has 13 residues. J lost 2 bases, V lost 9 bases, and 3 bases had no gene match. CDR3 loop: CARGDSNTGELFF. CDR3 in DNA: TGTGCCAGAGGGGACAGTAACACCGGGGAGCTGTTTTTT.

This clone was observed a few times. The chain links TRBV5-1 to TRBJ1-2; D call uncertain. Germline values: CDR1 SGHRS, CDR2 YFSETQ. Trimming pared 0 bases from V and 3 bases from J, leaving 9 bases between. The CDR3 consists of 14 residues. As DNA, the CDR3 is TGCGCCAGCAGCTTGGCCGACAAAGACTATGGCTACACCTTC. Encoded protein: CASSLADKDYGYTF.

The V and J genes are TRBV5-1 and TRBJ2-3; 7 nucleotides align to TRBD1. Germline assignment: CDR1 SGHRS and CDR2 YFSETQ. V shed 1 base, J shed 0 bases, and the junction held 2 bases outside the gene matches. The CDR3 has 15 amino acids. This CDR3 reads CASSLTGVSTDTQYF. The CDR3 DNA is TGCGCCAGCAGCTTGACAGGGGTGAGCACAGATACGCAGTATTTT.

The J gene is TRBJ1-2, the V gene TRBV6-6, with 10 bases that match TRBD1. The CDR3 loop spans 15 amino acids. Per the germline V gene, CDR1 is MNHNY and CDR2 is SVGAGI (reference sequence). The V gene end was trimmed by 4 bases and the J gene end by 3 bases; junction bases not matched to a gene: 5. CDR3 DNA: TGTGCCAGCAGTTCCCGGGACAGGGGAGACTATGGCTACACCTTC. Protein product: CASSSRDRGDYGYTF.

The chain couples TRBV5-1 to TRBJ2-2, with D perhaps matching TRBD1 (5 bases). The germline CDR1 and CDR2 sequences are SGHRS and YFSETQ. The CDR3 spans 14 residues. Deletions cut 2 bases from V and 7 bases from J, with 12 bases between. The CDR3 loop is CASSFGSQGGELFF. DNA of the CDR3: TGCGCCAGCAGCTTCGGGTCCCAGGGCGGGGAGCTGTTTTTT.

The rearrangement joins TRBV11-2 to TRBJ2-7, with D possibly being TRBD2 (6 bases). V was clipped by 0 bases and J by 2 bases, with 11 bases between them. In germline, CDR1 is SGHAT, CDR2 FQNNGV. CDR3 length equals 15 residues. This CDR3 is CASSLEIAEPYEQYF. The CDR3 nucleotides are TGTGCCAGCAGCTTAGAGATAGCGGAGCCCTACGAGCAGTACTTC.

The gene calls are TRBV19 and TRBJ2-2; 7 nucleotides align to TRBD2. Trimming at V came to 6 bases and at J to 3 bases, leaving 4 bases not matched to a gene. The CDR3 extends over 14 amino acids. Germline CDR1 and CDR2: LNHDA and SQIVND (reference sequence). The CDR3 DNA reads as TGTGCCAGTAGCCCCGGGGGGTACACCGGGGAGCTGTTTTTT. Amino acid sequence: CASSPGGYTGELFF.

This clone was seen once. The V gene is TRBV29-1, the J gene TRBJ2-3, with 9 bases matching TRBD1. The CDR3 is made up of 14 amino acids. Trimming took 4 bases from V and 4 from J; bases not matched to a gene: 6. Germline lookup yields CDR1 SQVTM and CDR2 ANQGSEA. CDR3 nucleotides: TGCAGCGTTGTTGATAGGACAGGGGCAGATACGCAGTATTTT. It is translated as CSVVDRTGADTQYF.

This chain links TRBV7-6 with TRBJ2-1, with D maybe TRBD2 (5 bases). CDR1 SGHVS and CDR2 FNYEAQ come from the germline V gene. V was cut by 1 base and J by 9 bases, with 13 bases left in between. The CDR3 totals 14 residues. The CDR3 DNA is TGTGCCAGCAGCTTAGATGAGGGCTCTGGTGAGCAGTTCTTC. Protein: CASSLDEGSGEQFF.

This chain connects TRBV9 to TRBJ2-2; the match to TRBD2 covers 7 bases. Germline CDR1 reads SGDLS; CDR2 reads YYNGEE. V trimming: 6 bases; J trimming: 0 bases; junction bases outside the gene matches: 8. This CDR3 has 16 residues. This CDR3 is CASTTGGGANTGELFF. The CDR3 nucleotides are TGTGCCAGCACCACGGGTGGGGGGGCGAACACCGGGGAGCTGTTTTTT.

The rearrangement links TRBV5-1 to TRBJ1-4; 11 bases line up with TRBD1. Germline CDR1 SGHRS, CDR2 YFSETQ. This CDR3 spans 19 amino acids. After removal of 4 bases from V and 8 bases from J, the junction contained 19 bases not matched to a gene. CDR3: CASSPLGQGAQGEREKLFF. The CDR3 nucleotides read TGCGCCAGCAGCCCGCTCGGACAGGGGGCGCAGGGGGAGCGAGAAAAACTGTTTTTT.

The chain is built from TRBV4-2 and TRBJ2-7; 9 nucleotides match TRBD2. After removal of 1 base from V and 1 base from J, the junction contained 2 bases not matched to a gene. The CDR3 is made up of 15 amino acids. In germline, CDR1 is LGHNA, CDR2 YNFKEQ. The DNA of the CDR3 is TGTGCCAGCAGCCAAGGAGCGGGGGGTTCCTACGAGCAGTACTTC. This translates into CASSQGAGGSYEQYF.

V and J are TRBV7-8 and TRBJ1-4; D may be TRBD1 (6 bases). CDR1 is SGHVS and CDR2 is FQNEAQ in the germline V gene. This CDR3 contains 15 residues. The V gene lost 5 bases and the J gene lost 4 bases, with 14 bases spanning the gap. The CDR3 DNA reads TGTGCCAGCAGCGGCCCCGGGACACTTAATGAAAAACTGTTTTTT. Protein product: CASSGPGTLNEKLFF.

The genes are TRBV15 and TRBJ2-3; 7 bases line up with TRBD1. The CDR3 loop spans 15 amino acids. Looked up from germline, CDR1 is LNHNV and CDR2 is YYDKDF (reference sequence). J was trimmed by 0 bases and V by 4 bases; bases with no gene match: 4. CDR3 region: CATSNRDSSTDTQYF. In DNA, the CDR3 is TGTGCCACCAGCAACCGGGACAGTAGCACAGATACGCAGTATTTT.

The rearrangement joins TRBV2 to TRBJ2-3; 8 bases line up with TRBD2. The CDR3 sequence is 16 residues long. The J segment lost 0 bases and the V segment lost 8 bases, leaving 10 bases of the junction unmatched. Germline CDR1 and CDR2: SNHLY and FYNNEI. CDR3 bases: TGTGCCAGCCCCAGACTGGCGGGGGGCAGCACAGATACGCAGTATTTT. It specifies CASPRLAGGSTDTQYF.

This chain connects TRBV9 to TRBJ2-5; 9 nucleotides match TRBD1. The CDR3 covers 14 residues. V trimming: 3 bases; J trimming: 7 bases; junction bases outside the gene matches: 7. Per germline, CDR1 SGDLS and CDR2 YYNGEE. The CDR3 DNA follows: TGTGCCAGCAGCGGGGGACAGGGCGGAGGGACCCAGTACTTC. Protein: CASSGGQGGGTQYF.

The V gene is TRBV7-2, the J gene TRBJ2-5, with a possible D match to TRBD1 (5 bases). Trimming took off 2 bases at V and 2 bases at J, with 12 bases between the two ends. Germline loops: CDR1 SGHTA, CDR2 FQGNSA. The CDR3 extends over 15 amino acids. For the CDR3, the DNA is TGTGCCAGCAGCTTACAGGGTCCCCCGCAAGAGACCCAGTACTTC. Its protein is CASSLQGPPQETQYF.

On this clone: The germline gene is not matched at one end of the junction; a read error may be the cause. The genes are TRBV5-1 and TRBJ1-4; tentatively, D is TRBD1 (5 bases). Germline lookup yields CDR1 SGHRS and CDR2 YFSETQ. This CDR3 has 13 residues. DNA for the CDR3: TGCGCCAGCAGCCCGGCGGGGCGTGAAAAACCGTTTTTT. This gives the protein CASSPAGREKPFF. The complete variable domain, with remaining parts taken from reference TRBV5-1 and TRBJ1-4, reads KAGVTQTPRYLIKTRGQQVTLSCSPISGHRSVSWYQQTPGQGLQFLFEYFSETQRNKGNFPGRFSGRQFSNSRSEMNVSTLELGDSALYLCASSPAGREKPFFGSGTQLSVL.

The chain joins TRBV23-1 to TRBJ2-2, with D maybe TRBD2 (5 bases). TRBV23-1 is recorded as an ORF, its role being uncertain. Trimming took off 0 bases at V and 2 bases at J, with 13 bases between the two ends. CDR3 length equals 17 residues. CDR3 sequence reads: CASSQSGRSNNTGELFF. The CDR3 DNA follows: TGCGCCAGCAGTCAATCTGGGAGATCAAACAACACCGGGGAGCTGTTTTTT.

The chain employs TRBV6-5 and TRBJ2-7; 10 nucleotides align to TRBD2. There are 13 residues in the CDR3. CDR1 MNHEY and CDR2 SVGAGI come from the germline V gene. V shed 7 bases, J shed 3 bases, and the junction held 3 bases outside the gene matches. The CDR3 nucleotides read TGTGCCAGCAAACTAGCGGGAAACTACGAGCAGTACTTC. Translation gives CASKLAGNYEQYF.

This chain uses TRBV2 with TRBJ2-1, with D possibly matching TRBD2 (6 bases). V lost 8 bases to trimming and J lost 4 bases, with 18 bases between them. CDR3 length: 15 amino acids. Germline V lookup: CDR1 SNHLY, CDR2 FYNNEI. The CDR3 loop is CASRWRVRGYNEQFF. Written as DNA, the CDR3 is TGTGCCAGCCGGTGGAGGGTCCGGGGGTACAATGAGCAGTTCTTC.

This clone turned up a few times. The chain recombines TRBV9 with TRBJ2-1; TRBD2 is a possible D gene (6 bases). The CDR3 loop spans 15 amino acids. Germline assignment: CDR1 SGDLS and CDR2 YYNGEE. Trimming removed 0 bases from V and 2 bases from J, with 9 bases in between. CDR3 in amino acids: CASSVGLAAYNEQFF. In DNA, the CDR3 is TGTGCCAGCAGCGTAGGATTAGCGGCCTACAATGAGCAGTTCTTC.

This clone was observed a few times. Other DNA sequences in this specimen translate into the identical CDR3. The chain has TRBV29-1 and TRBJ2-7; TRBD2 matches at 12 bases. Germline V gene lookup returns CDR1 SQVTM and CDR2 ANQGSEA. CDR3 length: 12 residues. Trimming at V came to 7 bases and at J to 4 bases, leaving 2 bases not matched to a gene. The CDR3 DNA sequence: TGCAGCGCAGGACTAGCGGGATACGAGCAGTACTTC. This codes for CSAGLAGYEQYF.

The chain couples TRBV5-6 to TRBJ2-1; D is perhaps TRBD2 (6 bases). The CDR3 is 15 amino acids. Deletions cut 2 bases from V and 4 bases from J, with 13 bases between. Germline CDR1 reads SGHDT; CDR2 reads YYEEEE. The CDR3 is CASSLWASEYNEQFF. The CDR3 bases are TGTGCCAGCAGCTTATGGGCTAGCGAGTACAATGAGCAGTTCTTC.

The genes are TRBV5-1 and TRBJ2-1, with D possibly TRBD2 on 6 matching bases. Germline V gives CDR1 SGHRS, CDR2 YFSETQ. V was pared by 4 bases and J by 4 bases, with 9 bases between. The CDR3 length is 13 residues. CDR3 sequence reads: CASSAGLYNEQFF. The CDR3 DNA follows: TGCGCCAGCAGCGCGGGACTTTACAATGAGCAGTTCTTC.